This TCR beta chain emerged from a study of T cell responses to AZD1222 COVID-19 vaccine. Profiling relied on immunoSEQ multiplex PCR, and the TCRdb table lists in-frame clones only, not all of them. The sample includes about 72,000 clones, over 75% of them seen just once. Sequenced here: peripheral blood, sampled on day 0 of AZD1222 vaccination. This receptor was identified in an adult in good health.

The CDR3: CASHVGGNQETQYF. The CDR3 DNA reads TGTGCCAGCCATGTGGGGGGGAATCAAGAGACCCAGTACTTC. The chain recombines TRBV6-5 with TRBJ2-5; 7 bases map to TRBD2. With V trimmed by 8 bases and J by 2 bases, 8 bases remained unmatched. The length of the CDR3 is 14 residues. In germline, CDR1 is MNHEY, CDR2 SVGAGI.